Presented here are 27 T cell receptor beta chains from one specimen sequenced in a study of graft-versus-host responses after intestinal transplantation. The assay was immunoSEQ multiplex PCR, and TCRdb's table has in-frame clones only and misses some. The sample consists of roughly 99,000 clones, about 82% of them appearing once. The sample here was PBMCs, taken 255 days after intestinal transplant. These receptors originate from a human patient who received an intestinal transplant, so some T cells may come from the graft donor.

V gene TRBV5-1 combines with J gene TRBJ1-2, with TRBD1 matching over 9 bases. This CDR3 comprises 14 residues. Trimming took 0 bases from V and 5 from J; bases not matched to a gene: 2. Germline lookup yields CDR1 SGHRS and CDR2 YFSETQ. In nucleotides, the CDR3 is TGCGCCAGCAGCTTGGGGACAGGGGAATATGGCTACACCTTC. This sequence encodes CASSLGTGEYGYTF.

The V and J genes are TRBV4-2 and TRBJ2-5, with a weak D call TRBD2 (6 bases). This CDR3 spans 17 amino acids. V shed 4 bases and J shed 2 bases, with 20 bases lying between them. Per the germline V gene, CDR1 is LGHNA and CDR2 is YNFKEQ. CDR3 bases: TGTGCCAGCAGCCCCCTCTCTACTTCCGCGGGACAAGAGACCCAGTACTTC. Residues: CASSPLSTSAGQETQYF.

This clone has just one count. The genes are TRBV6-5 and TRBJ1-5, with 7 bases identical to TRBD1. From germline, CDR1 is MNHEY and CDR2 SVGAGI. J was trimmed by 5 bases and V by 5 bases; bases with no gene match: 9. The CDR3 runs 15 residues. The CDR3 sequence: CASSLYRGGDQPQHF. The DNA of the CDR3 is TGTGCCAGCAGTCTGTACAGGGGAGGGGATCAGCCCCAGCATTTT.

The chain uses TRBV29-1 and TRBJ1-1, with TRBD1 matching 11 bases. The CDR3 extends over 13 amino acids. The trim removed 4 bases at V and 8 bases at J, leaving 6 bases unmatched. Germline V gene lookup returns CDR1 SQVTM and CDR2 ANQGSEA. Written as DNA, the CDR3 is TGCAGCGTTGTAGCGGACAGGGGGCCCGAAGCTTTCTTT. Residues: CSVVADRGPEAFF.

The table lists this clone with a count of one. This chain uses TRBV7-8 with TRBJ2-5, with 9 bases fitting TRBD2. This CDR3 contains 15 residues. Per the germline V gene, CDR1 is SGHVS and CDR2 is FQNEAQ. V lost 10 bases, J lost 1 base, and 10 bases stayed unmatched. CDR3 nucleotides: TGTGCCACAGCCTCAGCGGGGGGACTCCAAGAGACCCAGTACTTC. Its translation: CATASAGGLQETQYF. Complete variable domain (other parts from reference TRBV7-8 and TRBJ2-5): GAGVSQSPRYKVAKRGQDVALRCDPISGHVSLFWYQQALGQGPEFLTYFQNEAQLDKSGLPSDRFFAERPEGSVSTLKIQRTQQEDSAVYLCATASAGGLQETQYFGPGTRLLVL.

CDR3 protein: CAWERGQGGTEAFF. The CDR3 DNA is TGTGCCTGGGAACGTGGACAGGGAGGCACTGAAGCTTTCTTT. V gene TRBV30 combines with J gene TRBJ1-1, with 8 nucleotides matching TRBD1. This CDR3 is 14 amino acids long. V dropped 5 bases and J dropped 4; count of bases not matched to a gene: 9. The germline CDR1 and CDR2 sequences are GTSNPN and SVGIG (reference sequence).

The genes are TRBV6-1 and TRBJ1-2; no firm D call. Germline V lookup: CDR1 MNHNS, CDR2 SASEGT. V lost 11 bases, J lost 3 bases, and 10 bases lay in between. The CDR3 has 11 amino acids. The CDR3: CALKGDYGYTF. In nucleotides, the CDR3 is TGTGCCTTGAAAGGCGACTATGGCTACACCTTC.

Concerning this clone itself: Sequence at one end of the junction differs from germline and may be a read error. This rearrangement joins TRBV7-9 to TRBJ1-1; D might be TRBD1 (6 bases). The CDR3 is 11 amino acids. Germline CDR1 is SEHNR and CDR2 is FQNEAQ (reference sequence). The CDR3 is CASSPYGTSTF. The CDR3 nucleotides are TGTGCCAGCAGCCCTTACGGGACATCTACCTTT.

The chain links TRBV7-2 to TRBJ2-2; the D gene is possibly TRBD2 (5 bases). Per germline, CDR1 SGHTA and CDR2 FQGNSA. The V end lost 5 bases, the J end lost 2 bases, and 9 bases lay between the germline ends. The length of the CDR3 is 14 residues. CDR3 loop: CASSRSGNTGELFF. CDR3 DNA: TGTGCCAGCAGCCGGAGCGGTAACACCGGGGAGCTGTTTTTT.

The chain combines TRBV11-2 with TRBJ2-7; perhaps TRBD1 as D (5 bases). V was shortened by 5 bases and J by 2 bases, with 16 bases between the two germline ends. The CDR3 totals 15 residues. Germline assignment: CDR1 SGHAT and CDR2 FQNNGV. For the CDR3, the DNA is TGTGCCAGCAGCCCAACCCCGTCAGGGACCTACGAGCAGTACGTC. This codes for CASSPTPSGTYEQYV.

This chain links TRBV28 with TRBJ1-1; 9 nucleotides match TRBD1. With V trimmed by 7 bases and J by 8 bases, 17 bases remained unmatched. Looked up from germline, CDR1 is MDHEN and CDR2 is SYDVKM. The CDR3 sequence is 16 residues long. The CDR3 DNA follows: TGTGCCAGCACCCTAGGGACAGGGATCCTCGGTGGGGAAGCTTTCTTT. Its protein product is CASTLGTGILGGEAFF.

This rearrangement joins TRBV5-6 to TRBJ2-7; TRBD2 is a possible D gene (6 bases). V dropped 2 bases and J dropped 3 bases, with 18 bases sitting between them. The CDR3 is 16 amino acids. Germline CDR1 and CDR2: SGHDT and YYEEEE. The CDR3 protein is CASSFWGVLMSYEQYV. The CDR3 bases are TGTGCCAGCAGCTTTTGGGGGGTCTTGATGAGCTACGAGCAGTACGTC.

The chain is built from TRBV2 and TRBJ2-6; D not resolved. CDR3 length: 17 residues. Germline CDR1 and CDR2: SNHLY and FYNNEI. The germline V and J ends were trimmed by 2 bases and 0 bases, with 11 bases remaining between them. The CDR3 bases are TGTGCCAGCAGTGAATTCCGTGCGGTCTCTGGGGCCAACGTCCTGACTTTC. As protein: CASSEFRAVSGANVLTF.

The V gene is TRBV12-5, the J gene TRBJ2-7, with 10 bases aligning to TRBD1. The V gene end was trimmed by 5 bases and the J gene end by 3 bases; junction bases not matched to a gene: 7. CDR3 length equals 15 residues. Per germline, CDR1 LGHNT and CDR2 FRNRAP. The CDR3 DNA sequence: TGTGCTAGTGGTATTCCCGGGACAGGGGACTACGAGCAGTACTTC. It encodes CASGIPGTGDYEQYF.

By sample share, this clone is medium-sized. The chain employs TRBV6-4 and TRBJ2-2; 10 bases align to TRBD2. The CDR3 contains 15 residues. Germline CDR1 reads MRHNA; CDR2 reads SNTAGT. Trimming at V came to 5 bases and at J to 3 bases, leaving 3 bases not matched to a gene. CDR3 region: CASSKGTSDTGELFF. The CDR3 DNA follows: TGTGCCAGCAGTAAAGGGACTAGCGACACCGGGGAGCTGTTTTTT.

This clone has only one observation. The chain links TRBV7-6 to TRBJ1-4; D gene unclear. The V gene's germline CDR1 is SGHVS and CDR2 FNYEAQ. The CDR3 covers 17 residues. V lost 2 bases, J lost 0 bases, and 13 bases lay in between. Written as DNA, the CDR3 is TGTGCCAGCAGCTTATGGGTTCGGGGTGCAACTAATGAAAAACTGTTTTTT. Translating it yields CASSLWVRGATNEKLFF. The entire variable domain, with the rest obtained from reference TRBV7-6 and TRBJ1-4, is as follows: GAGVSQSPRYKVTKRGQDVALRCDPISGHVSLYWYRQALGQGPEFLTYFNYEAQQDKSGLPNDRFSAERPEGSISTLTIQRTEQRDSAMYRCASSLWVRGATNEKLFFGSGTQLSVL.

As DNA, the CDR3 is TGCGCCAGCAGCTTGTTAGGGGGACAGGGGAACTATGGCTACACCTTC. It translates to CASSLLGGQGNYGYTF. J is TRBJ1-2 and V is TRBV5-1, with 10 positions matching TRBD1. The CDR3 sequence is 16 residues long. V dropped 1 base and J dropped 2; count of bases not matched to a gene: 5. Germline CDR1 and CDR2: SGHRS and YFSETQ.

The rearrangement uses TRBV7-2 and TRBJ2-1, with D hard to call. V lost 1 base to trimming and J lost 0 bases, with 13 bases between them. The CDR3 spans 17 residues. CDR1 and CDR2 from the germline V gene are SGHTA and FQGNSA. The CDR3 sequence is CASSLGRAESSYNEQFF. CDR3 DNA sequence: TGTGCCAGCAGCTTAGGACGAGCCGAGAGCTCCTACAATGAGCAGTTCTTC.

This chain uses TRBV7-8 with TRBJ2-1; D perhaps matches TRBD2 (5 bases). The germline CDR1 and CDR2 sequences are SGHVS and FQNEAQ. Trimming took 2 bases from V and 6 from J, leaving 11 bases between them. This CDR3 has 14 amino acids. The CDR3 is CASSLSPGINEQFF. The CDR3 nucleotides are TGTGCCAGCAGCTTAAGTCCGGGAATCAATGAGCAGTTCTTC.

This chain connects TRBV7-9 to TRBJ2-1; D is undetermined. V was clipped by 5 bases and J by 4 bases, with 12 bases between them. The CDR3 consists of 14 residues. The germline V gene encodes CDR1 SEHNR and CDR2 FQNEAQ (reference sequence). The CDR3 coding sequence is TGTGCCAGCAGCCCTCTGACGGGTTACAATGAGCAGTTCTTC. This encodes CASSPLTGYNEQFF. The entire variable domain, with the rest obtained from reference TRBV7-9 and TRBJ2-1, is as follows: DTGVSQNPRHKITKRGQNVTFRCDPISEHNRLYWYRQTLGQGPEFLTYFQNEAQLEKSRLLSDRFSAERPKGSFSTLEIQRTEQGDSAMYLCASSPLTGYNEQFFGPGTRLTVL.

The chain joins TRBV10-3 to TRBJ1-2; D gene unclear. Germline V gene data show CDR1 as ENHRY and CDR2 as SYGVKD. V lost 10 bases and J lost 4, with 10 bases in between. This CDR3 spans 11 amino acids. CDR3 DNA: TGTGCCACAACCGGTGGCTATGGCTACACCTTC. Protein sequence: CATTGGYGYTF.

V is TRBV11-3 and J is TRBJ2-3; TRBD2 agrees at 11 bases. There are 15 residues in the CDR3. From germline, CDR1 is SGHNT and CDR2 YENEEA. V shed 6 bases and J 2 bases; nucleotides not matched to a gene: 4. The CDR3 protein is CASSQGLADTDTQYF. The CDR3 DNA reads TGTGCCAGCAGTCAGGGACTAGCGGACACAGATACGCAGTATTTT.

The chain employs TRBV6-5 and TRBJ2-7; TRBD2 aligns across 8 bases. Germline CDR1 MNHEY, CDR2 SVGAGI. The trim removed 5 bases at V and 2 bases at J, leaving 5 bases unmatched. The CDR3 extends over 14 amino acids. The CDR3 sequence: CASSPDSGAYEQYF. CDR3 coding DNA: TGTGCCAGCAGTCCGGATAGCGGGGCCTACGAGCAGTACTTC.

V usage is TRBV6-1 and J usage is TRBJ1-2; D not certain. In germline, CDR1 is MNHNS, CDR2 SASEGT. The CDR3 is 15 amino acids. Trimming removed 5 bases from V and 0 bases from J, with 13 bases in between. The CDR3 spells CASSSQRAANYGYTF. As DNA, the CDR3 is TGTGCCAGCAGTTCCCAGAGGGCAGCTAACTATGGCTACACCTTC.

The chain couples TRBV28 to TRBJ2-1; a weak D match, TRBD1 (5 bases). The ends were cut back, 6 bases at V and 2 bases at J, with 11 bases in the middle. Germline values: CDR1 MDHEN, CDR2 SYDVKM. The CDR3 extends over 14 amino acids. This CDR3 reads CASRPGYAYNEQFF. In nucleotides, the CDR3 is TGTGCCAGCAGACCAGGGTACGCCTACAATGAGCAGTTCTTC.

The gene calls are TRBV28 and TRBJ1-5; D remains ambiguous. Per the germline V gene, CDR1 is MDHEN and CDR2 is SYDVKM. This CDR3 is built from 14 residues. V lost 4 bases and J lost 7, with 14 bases in between. The CDR3 is CASSSWSFLQPQHF. The CDR3, as DNA: TGTGCCAGCAGTTCTTGGAGTTTCCTACAGCCCCAGCATTTT.

This chain connects TRBV5-1 to TRBJ2-2; TRBD2 matches at 10 bases. Unmatched junction bases numbered 4, after V lost 4 bases and J lost 4 bases. CDR3 length: 15 residues. Germline V gene lookup returns CDR1 SGHRS and CDR2 YFSETQ. The CDR3 DNA reads as TGCGCCAGCAGCCCCCAGCGGGGGGGCACCGGGGAGCTGTTTTTT. It specifies CASSPQRGGTGELFF. The full variable domain, in which reference TRBV5-1 and TRBJ2-2 provide the parts outside the CDR3, is KAGVTQTPRYLIKTRGQQVTLSCSPISGHRSVSWYQQTPGQGLQFLFEYFSETQRNKGNFPGRFSGRQFSNSRSEMNVSTLELGDSALYLCASSPQRGGTGELFFGEGSRLTVL.